The rows below give T cell receptor beta chains drawn from one sample of a study of blood T cell repertoires in COVID-19. Method: immunoSEQ multiplex PCR; TCRdb's copy keeps in-frame clones and lacks some. The profile shows fewer than 200,000 clones, roughly 84% of them singletons. The sequenced material came from PBMCs or T cells enriched from blood (not recorded which). These receptors were obtained from a woman under 40 who had been exposed to COVID-19. Each CDR3 is given with its conserved first and last residue. Fields, in order: clone size, J gene, V gene, D gene, CDR3 length, CDR3 DNA, CDR3 protein. A D gene is named only where the DNA matches it firmly. A clone size is listed for some rows: how often the clone was seen (once, few, many), or a class if it is expanded.

clone size: NA
J gene: TRBJ2-1
V gene: TRBV2
D gene: TRBD2
CDR3 length: 16
CDR3 DNA: TGTGCCAGCAGTGAGCAGACTAGCCCGCTTAACAATGAGCAGTTCTTC
CDR3 protein: CASSEQTSPLNNEQFF

clone size: NA
J gene: TRBJ1-4
V gene: TRBV5-1
D gene: NA
CDR3 length: 15
CDR3 DNA: TGCGCCAGCAGCTTCAGCCCAGGGCGGGGGGAAAAACTGTTTTTT
CDR3 protein: CASSFSPGRGEKLFF

clone size: NA
J gene: TRBJ1-1
V gene: TRBV30
D gene: NA
CDR3 length: 12
CDR3 DNA: TGTGCCTGGAGTGTTCGGAACACTGAAGCTTTCTTT
CDR3 protein: CAWSVRNTEAFF

clone size: NA
J gene: TRBJ2-7
V gene: TRBV19
D gene: NA
CDR3 length: 14
CDR3 DNA: TGTGCCAGTAGTTGGAGGGGCTTCGCCTACGAGCAGTACTTC
CDR3 protein: CASSWRGFAYEQYF

clone size: NA
J gene: TRBJ2-3
V gene: TRBV5-6
D gene: NA
CDR3 length: 13
CDR3 DNA: TGTGCCAGCAGCGCGGGTCTGCAAGATACGCAGTATTTT
CDR3 protein: CASSAGLQDTQYF

clone size: few
J gene: TRBJ2-7
V gene: TRBV19
D gene: TRBD1
CDR3 length: 16
CDR3 DNA: TGTGCCAGTAGTATAGATTCGGACAGGGGCTTTAGCGAGCAGTACTTC
CDR3 protein: CASSIDSDRGFSEQYF

clone size: few
J gene: TRBJ1-1
V gene: TRBV7-2
D gene: NA
CDR3 length: 14
CDR3 DNA: TGTGCCAGCAGCTTAGCCCAGGGAATCACTGAAGCTTTCTTT
CDR3 protein: CASSLAQGITEAFF

clone size: NA
J gene: TRBJ2-5
V gene: TRBV5-8
D gene: TRBD1
CDR3 length: 15
CDR3 DNA: TGTGCCAGCAGCTCCCGGACAGGGGGCCGGGAGACCCAGTACTTC
CDR3 protein: CASSSRTGGRETQYF

clone size: few
J gene: TRBJ2-2
V gene: TRBV6-6
D gene: NA
CDR3 length: 14
CDR3 DNA: TGTGCCAGCAGTTACGGACAACTGTCCGGGGAGCTGTTTTTT
CDR3 protein: CASSYGQLSGELFF

clone size: NA
J gene: TRBJ1-2
V gene: TRBV19
D gene: NA
CDR3 length: 15
CDR3 DNA: TGTGCCAGTAGTATAGATCACCGGGTGAACTATGGCTACACCTTC
CDR3 protein: CASSIDHRVNYGYTF

clone size: NA
J gene: TRBJ1-4
V gene: TRBV9
D gene: TRBD1
CDR3 length: 16
CDR3 DNA: TGTGCCAGCAGCCCGGCTTACGGGACAGGGTACGAAAAACTGTTTTTT
CDR3 protein: CASSPAYGTGYEKLFF

clone size: NA
J gene: TRBJ1-2
V gene: TRBV7-3
D gene: TRBD1
CDR3 length: 16
CDR3 DNA: TGTGCCAGCAGCCTAGGGACAGGGGAAGCTAACTATGGCTACACCTTC
CDR3 protein: CASSLGTGEANYGYTF

clone size: NA
J gene: TRBJ1-1
V gene: TRBV29-1
D gene: NA
CDR3 length: 13
CDR3 DNA: TGCAGCGTTGGGCGCACGGGGAACACTGGAGCTTTCTTT
CDR3 protein: CSVGRTGNTGAFF

clone size: NA
J gene: TRBJ2-7
V gene: TRBV19
D gene: NA
CDR3 length: 15
CDR3 DNA: TGTGCCAGTAGCCCCTTAGGCGGCTTCTCAGCCGAGCAGTACTTC
CDR3 protein: CASSPLGGFSAEQYF

clone size: once
J gene: TRBJ1-6
V gene: TRBV7-2
D gene: NA
CDR3 length: 16
CDR3 DNA: TGTGCCAGCAGCTTCACCTTCAGGGCCTTGGCGTCACCCCTCCACTTT
CDR3 protein: CASSFTFRALASPLHF

clone size: NA
J gene: TRBJ1-2
V gene: TRBV27
D gene: TRBD1
CDR3 length: 15
CDR3 DNA: TGTGCCAGCAGTTTATCCCGGGACAGGGTGAATGGCTACACCTTC
CDR3 protein: CASSLSRDRVNGYTF

clone size: NA
J gene: TRBJ1-6
V gene: TRBV24-1
D gene: TRBD1
CDR3 length: 13
CDR3 DNA: TGTGCCGCAACGACAGGGGCAAATTCACCCCTCCACTTT
CDR3 protein: CAATTGANSPLHF

clone size: NA
J gene: TRBJ2-7
V gene: TRBV7-6
D gene: TRBD1
CDR3 length: 15
CDR3 DNA: TGTGCCAGCAGCCCCTCCCCGGGACAGGGAGACGAGCAGTACTTC
CDR3 protein: CASSPSPGQGDEQYF

clone size: NA
J gene: TRBJ2-7
V gene: TRBV19
D gene: TRBD2
CDR3 length: 15
CDR3 DNA: TGTGCCAGTAGTGCCGCGAGCGGGGGGTTCTACGAGCAGTACTTC
CDR3 protein: CASSAASGGFYEQYF

clone size: few
J gene: TRBJ1-2
V gene: TRBV18
D gene: TRBD1
CDR3 length: 17
CDR3 DNA: TGTGCCAGCTCACCCAGCCACAATGGACAGGGAACGGGTGGCTACACCTTC
CDR3 protein: CASSPSHNGQGTGGYTF

clone size: few
J gene: TRBJ1-2
V gene: TRBV29-1
D gene: NA
CDR3 length: 13
CDR3 DNA: TGCAGCGTCCCTCCCGGGTCAAACTATGGCTACACCTTC
CDR3 protein: CSVPPGSNYGYTF

clone size: few
J gene: TRBJ2-3
V gene: TRBV6-2/TRBV6-3
D gene: NA
CDR3 length: 13
CDR3 DNA: TGTGCCAGCAGTTACTCGGAGACAGATACGCAGTATTTT
CDR3 protein: CASSYSETDTQYF

clone size: NA
J gene: TRBJ2-5
V gene: TRBV7-7
D gene: NA
CDR3 length: 15
CDR3 DNA: TGTGCCAGCAGCTCGACTAGGACATCCCAAGAGACCCAGTACTTC
CDR3 protein: CASSSTRTSQETQYF

clone size: few
J gene: TRBJ2-2
V gene: TRBV25-1
D gene: TRBD1
CDR3 length: 16
CDR3 DNA: TGTGCCAGCACCCATCGACAGGGGAAGGGCACCGGGGAGCTGTTTTTT
CDR3 protein: CASTHRQGKGTGELFF

clone size: NA
J gene: TRBJ2-2
V gene: TRBV9
D gene: NA
CDR3 length: 12
CDR3 DNA: TGTGCCAGCAGCGTAGTGCGCGGGGAGCTGTTTTTT
CDR3 protein: CASSVVRGELFF

clone size: NA
J gene: TRBJ2-5
V gene: TRBV19
D gene: NA
CDR3 length: 13
CDR3 DNA: TGTGCCAGTACGGCGCCAGGTCGGGAGACCCAGTACTTC
CDR3 protein: CASTAPGRETQYF

clone size: NA
J gene: TRBJ2-7
V gene: TRBV5-6
D gene: TRBD1
CDR3 length: 14
CDR3 DNA: TGTGCCAGCAGCTCCGGGACAGGGGGTTACGAGCAGTACTTC
CDR3 protein: CASSSGTGGYEQYF

clone size: NA
J gene: TRBJ2-7
V gene: TRBV12-3/TRBV12-4
D gene: TRBD1
CDR3 length: 13
CDR3 DNA: TGTGCCAGCAGCTGGACAGGTACCTACGAGCAGTACTTC
CDR3 protein: CASSWTGTYEQYF

clone size: NA
J gene: TRBJ1-2
V gene: TRBV5-1
D gene: TRBD1
CDR3 length: 15
CDR3 DNA: TGCGCCAGCAGCACGGACGGGACAGGCGACTATGGCTACACCTTC
CDR3 protein: CASSTDGTGDYGYTF

clone size: NA
J gene: TRBJ1-1
V gene: TRBV28
D gene: TRBD1
CDR3 length: 14
CDR3 DNA: TGTGCCAGCAGACTAGGGACAGGGGGGACTGAAGCTTTCTTT
CDR3 protein: CASRLGTGGTEAFF

clone size: many
J gene: TRBJ2-1
V gene: TRBV5-6
D gene: NA
CDR3 length: 16
CDR3 DNA: TGTGCCAGCAGCTCCTCGGAAGCACAGGGACGTTTCCGTCAGTTCTTC
CDR3 protein: CASSSSEAQGRFRQFF

clone size: NA
J gene: TRBJ1-1
V gene: TRBV3-1/TRBV3-2
D gene: NA
CDR3 length: 14
CDR3 DNA: TGTGCCAGCAGCCCAGGACAGTTGAACACTGAAGCTTTCTTT
CDR3 protein: CASSPGQLNTEAFF

clone size: NA
J gene: TRBJ2-3
V gene: TRBV7-9
D gene: TRBD2
CDR3 length: 15
CDR3 DNA: TGTGCCAGCAGCTTATTGGGGGGGGACACAGATACGCAGTATTTT
CDR3 protein: CASSLLGGDTDTQYF

clone size: few
J gene: TRBJ1-2
V gene: TRBV5-1
D gene: TRBD1
CDR3 length: 15
CDR3 DNA: TGCGCCAGCAGCTTGGAACAGGGGGCGTGGAGTGGCTACACCTTC
CDR3 protein: CASSLEQGAWSGYTF

clone size: NA
J gene: TRBJ2-7
V gene: TRBV13
D gene: TRBD2
CDR3 length: 16
CDR3 DNA: TGTGCCAGCAGCTTAGGAACCGGGACTAGCGGCTACGAGCAGTACTTC
CDR3 protein: CASSLGTGTSGYEQYF

clone size: NA
J gene: TRBJ2-3
V gene: TRBV5-1
D gene: TRBD2
CDR3 length: 20
CDR3 DNA: TGCGCCAGCAGCTTGGTGTCGTCTCTCGGGACTAGTGCCACGCGGGATACGCAGTATTTT
CDR3 protein: CASSLVSSLGTSATRDTQYF

clone size: NA
J gene: TRBJ2-1
V gene: TRBV11-2
D gene: NA
CDR3 length: 17
CDR3 DNA: TGTGCCAGCAGCTTAAGGGCCGGACAGAGAATCAACAATGAGCAGTTCTTC
CDR3 protein: CASSLRAGQRINNEQFF

clone size: NA
J gene: TRBJ2-3
V gene: TRBV11-2
D gene: NA
CDR3 length: 14
CDR3 DNA: TGTGCCAGCAGCTTAGGGGCGAGCACAGATACGCAGTATTTT
CDR3 protein: CASSLGASTDTQYF

clone size: NA
J gene: TRBJ2-2
V gene: TRBV9
D gene: NA
CDR3 length: 18
CDR3 DNA: TGTGCCAGCAGCGTAGCCCCACTACAGGGCCGGAGCACCGGGGAGCTGTTTTTT
CDR3 protein: CASSVAPLQGRSTGELFF

clone size: NA
J gene: TRBJ2-1
V gene: TRBV10-1
D gene: NA
CDR3 length: 14
CDR3 DNA: TGCGCCAGCAGTGATCCCGCCGGTTCCAATGAGCAGTTCTTC
CDR3 protein: CASSDPAGSNEQFF

clone size: NA
J gene: TRBJ2-7
V gene: TRBV9
D gene: TRBD1
CDR3 length: 14
CDR3 DNA: TGTGCCAGCAGCGTAGGGACAGGGGCCCACGAGCAGTACTTC
CDR3 protein: CASSVGTGAHEQYF

clone size: NA
J gene: TRBJ1-4
V gene: TRBV30
D gene: NA
CDR3 length: 14
CDR3 DNA: TGTGCCTGGAACCCAGGGGCAACTAATGAAAAACTGTTTTTT
CDR3 protein: CAWNPGATNEKLFF

clone size: NA
J gene: TRBJ2-7
V gene: TRBV7-2
D gene: NA
CDR3 length: 14
CDR3 DNA: TGTGCCAGCAGCTTAGTTGCGGTACTCTACGAGCAGTACTTC
CDR3 protein: CASSLVAVLYEQYF

clone size: NA
J gene: TRBJ2-5
V gene: TRBV6-2/TRBV6-3
D gene: NA
CDR3 length: 15
CDR3 DNA: TGTGCCAGCAGCCCAATCCGGGACATCCAAGAGACCCAGTACTTC
CDR3 protein: CASSPIRDIQETQYF

clone size: NA
J gene: TRBJ1-2
V gene: TRBV7-9
D gene: NA
CDR3 length: 17
CDR3 DNA: TGTGCCAGCAGCTTTTTCCCCTCCCGGGGGGCGAGCTATGGCTACACCTTC
CDR3 protein: CASSFFPSRGASYGYTF